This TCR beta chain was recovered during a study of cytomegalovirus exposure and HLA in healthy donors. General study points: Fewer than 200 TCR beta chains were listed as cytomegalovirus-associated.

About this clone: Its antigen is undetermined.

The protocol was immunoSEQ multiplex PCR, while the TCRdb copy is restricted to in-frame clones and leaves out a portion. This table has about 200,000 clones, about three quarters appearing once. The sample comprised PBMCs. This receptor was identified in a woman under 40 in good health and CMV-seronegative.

CDR3 nucleotides: TGTGCCACCAGCAGAAGAACAGGGCTTCAGCCCCAGCATTTT. It codes for CATSRRTGLQPQHF. The chain has TRBV15 and TRBJ1-5; tentative D call: TRBD1 (6 bases). This CDR3 region has 14 residues. V lost 2 bases, J lost 6 bases, and 11 bases lay in between. CDR1 is LNHNV, CDR2 YYDKDF, per germline (reference sequence). The whole variable domain, remainder taken from reference TRBV15 and TRBJ1-5, is DAMVIQNPRYQVTQFGKPVTLSCSQTLNHNVMYWYQQKSSQAPKLLFHYYDKDFNNEADTPDNFQSRRPNTSFCFLDIRSPGLGDTAMYLCATSRRTGLQPQHFGDGTRLSIL.